Listed below are T cell receptor beta chains from one sample, sequenced in a study of T-cell reconstitution after alpha-beta-depleted transplantation in children. TCRdb recomputed calls from the PCR reads with MiXCR, one row per CDR3 protein. The sample holds about a million distinct CDR3 sequences, around 30% seen once. The input for sequencing was PBMCs, mostly from graft donor cells, taken 360 days after TCRalphabeta/CD19-depleted stem cell transplant. These receptors were taken from a boy younger than two who had a stem cell transplant for SCID, so the T cells may come from the graft donor. CDR3s include the opening cysteine and the closing phenylalanine or tryptophan. The D gene is left open where the match is weak. Rows may omit the clone size; those that give it use once, few, many or a size class.

>TRBJ2-7|.|TRBV4-2|.
CASSRGGPNEQYF
TGTGCCAGCAGCCGGGGGGGGCCCAACGAGCAGTACTTC
>TRBJ2-1|.|TRBV24-1|few
CASSRAPYNEQFF
TGTGCCTCGAGCAGGGCCCCCTACAATGAGCAGTTCTTC
>TRBJ2-7|.|TRBV10-3|.
CAISEMGAYYEQYF
TGTGCCATCAGTGAGATGGGGGCGTATTACGAGCAGTACTTC
>TRBJ1-2|TRBD1|TRBV15|.
CATTPGQGQDGYTF
TGTGCCACCACCCCGGGACAGGGGCAGGATGGCTACACCTTC
>TRBJ2-2|TRBD1|TRBV12-3/TRBV12-4|.
CASSSSRTGGTGELFF
TGTGCCAGCAGTTCATCGAGGACAGGGGGCACCGGGGAGCTGTTTTTT
>TRBJ2-7|.|TRBV5-1|.
CASSSGPGRLNYEQYF
TGCGCCAGCAGCAGCGGGCCTGGACGGCTAAACTACGAGCAGTACTTC
>TRBJ2-7|.|TRBV6-1|.
CASSTGKKAYEQYF
TGTGCCAGCAGTACAGGGAAGAAGGCGTACGAGCAGTACTTC
>TRBJ2-1|.|TRBV20-1|few
CSARDRESEQFF
TGCAGTGCTAGAGACAGGGAATCTGAGCAGTTCTTC
>TRBJ2-1|TRBD2|TRBV6-1|.
CASSWDQQAGGSEQFF
TGTGCCAGCAGCTGGGATCAGCAAGCGGGGGGTAGTGAGCAGTTCTTC
>TRBJ2-3|.|TRBV7-9|few
CASSTIMVDTQYF
TGTGCCAGCAGTACAATCATGGTGGATACGCAGTATTTT
>TRBJ2-1|TRBD2|TRBV5-5|.
CASRSGVHYNEQFF
TGTGCCAGCAGGAGCGGGGTTCATTACAATGAGCAGTTCTTC
>TRBJ1-1|.|TRBV4-1|.
CASSQMGSGGTEAFF
TGCGCCAGCAGCCAGATGGGATCTGGGGGGACTGAAGCTTTCTTT
>TRBJ2-2|.|TRBV7-2|.
CASSLGASWGTGELFF
TGTGCCAGCAGCTTAGGGGCTAGTTGGGGCACCGGGGAGCTGTTTTTT
>TRBJ2-1|TRBD2|TRBV20-1|.
CSAQGLAGYNEQFF
TGCAGTGCCCAGGGACTAGCGGGGTACAATGAGCAGTTCTTC
>TRBJ2-3|TRBD2|TRBV28|.
CASSLGRGGFQDADTQYF
TGTGCCAGCAGTTTAGGTCGGGGGGGATTTCAAGACGCAGATACGCAGTATTTT
>TRBJ2-4|.|TRBV12-3/TRBV12-4|.
CASSLALGQNIQYF
TGTGCCAGCAGTTTAGCGCTCGGTCAAAACATTCAGTACTTC
>TRBJ1-1|.|TRBV5-5|few
CASRDSVNTEAFF
TGTGCCAGCAGGGACTCGGTGAACACTGAAGCTTTCTTT
>TRBJ2-3|.|TRBV18|once
CASSPLGNTQYF
TGTGCCAGCTCACCACTGGGGAATACGCAGTATTTT
>TRBJ2-7|.|TRBV11-1|few
CASSLARTYEQYF
TGTGCCAGCAGCTTAGCCCGAACCTACGAGCAGTACTTC
>TRBJ2-1|.|TRBV20-1|.
CSAQSGARVSYNEQFF
TGCAGTGCCCAATCCGGCGCCCGGGTGTCCTACAATGAGCAGTTCTTC
>TRBJ2-5|.|TRBV4-2|few
CASSQAWLPQETQYF
TGTGCCAGCAGCCAAGCGTGGTTGCCCCAAGAGACCCAGTACTTC
>TRBJ1-2|.|TRBV29-1|many
CSVERVGRGYTF
TGCAGCGTTGAAAGGGTGGGGAGGGGCTACACCTTC
>TRBJ1-1|TRBD1|TRBV18|few
CASSPPRDRGRDTEAFF
TGTGCCAGCTCACCACCCCGGGACAGGGGGCGGGACACTGAAGCTTTCTTT
>TRBJ2-3|.|TRBV20-1|.
CSASRGGGDTQYF
TGCAGTGCTTCCAGGGGCGGTGGAGATACGCAGTATTTT
>TRBJ2-7|TRBD1|TRBV5-1|.
CASSLASRTGTGEQYF
TGCGCCAGCAGCTTGGCTTCCCGGACAGGGACCGGCGAGCAGTACTTC
>TRBJ2-5|TRBD1|TRBV6-5|many
CASSYSTTTGTKTQYF
TGTGCCAGCAGTTACTCCACCACGACAGGGACGAAGACCCAGTACTTC
>TRBJ2-5|.|TRBV20-1|.
CSARDLTDVQETQYF
TGCAGTGCTAGAGATCTCACGGACGTACAAGAGACCCAGTACTTC
>TRBJ2-1|.|TRBV11-2|.
CASSPAGRAGYNEQFF
TGTGCCAGCAGCCCGGCGGGGCGGGCGGGATACAATGAGCAGTTCTTC
>TRBJ2-2|.|TRBV5-1|few
CASSLPRWPPGELFF
TGCGCCAGCAGCTTGCCCCGGTGGCCCCCCGGGGAGCTGTTTTTT
>TRBJ2-1|TRBD2|TRBV24-1|.
CATSESGLAANEQFF
TGTGCCACCAGTGAATCTGGACTAGCGGCAAATGAGCAGTTCTTC
>TRBJ1-2|TRBD1|TRBV3-1|.
CASSQRGTGYPGYTF
TGTGCCAGCAGCCAGAGGGGGACAGGGTACCCTGGCTACACCTTC
>TRBJ2-3|.|TRBV29-1|few
CSVEAGARTDTQYF
TGCAGCGTTGAAGCGGGGGCGCGCACAGATACGCAGTATTTT
>TRBJ2-2|.|TRBV5-1|.
CASSTGTFANTGELFF
TGCGCCAGCAGCACCGGGACGTTCGCGAACACCGGGGAGCTGTTTTTT
>TRBJ1-2|.|TRBV29-1|.
CSVHSGQKHGYTF
TGCAGCGTTCATAGCGGGCAGAAACATGGCTACACCTTC
>TRBJ2-3|.|TRBV7-2|.
CASSFLPSTDTQYF
TGTGCCAGCAGCTTTCTACCTAGCACAGATACGCAGTATTTT
>TRBJ2-5|TRBD1|TRBV4-1|many
CASSQVGTGQETQYF
TGCGCCAGCAGCCAAGTAGGGACAGGCCAAGAGACCCAGTACTTC
>TRBJ2-7|TRBD2|TRBV20-1|few
CSAQPIVREATRYEQYF
TGCAGTGCTCAGCCCATAGTGCGGGAGGCGACCCGCTACGAGCAGTACTTC
>TRBJ1-4|TRBD1|TRBV4-3|few
CASSQEDRPNEKLFF
TGCGCCAGCAGCCAAGAGGACAGGCCCAATGAAAAACTGTTTTTT
>TRBJ2-5|.|TRBV7-9|few
CASRGERAIQETQYF
TGTGCCAGCAGGGGGGAAAGGGCCATTCAAGAGACCCAGTACTTC
>TRBJ2-1|TRBD2|TRBV5-1|.
CASSLPQTSGGSYNEQFF
TGCGCCAGCAGCTTGCCCCAGACTAGCGGGGGGTCGTACAATGAGCAGTTCTTC
>TRBJ2-2|.|TRBV5-1|.
CASSLVRGITGELFF
TGCGCCAGCAGCTTGGTGAGAGGGATCACCGGGGAGCTGTTTTTT
>TRBJ2-1|.|TRBV12-3/TRBV12-4|few
CASSSLTRGYYNEQFF
TGTGCCAGCAGTTCCTTGACTAGAGGGTACTACAATGAGCAGTTCTTC